The 32 T cell receptor beta chains below all came from one sample that was sequenced in a study of PD-1 blockade in classical Hodgkin lymphoma (dated by TCRdb to about 2020). The library was made by the immunoSEQ multiplex PCR assay. TCRdb provides this immuneACCESS table in a form limited to in-frame rearrangements. Some clones are lacking; in checked studies, under half of them reflect an unresolved V gene, and why the rest are absent is not known. The sample table records 20,000 to 25,000 clones; over 75% of these occur just once. Jointly, the top ten make up 3% to 4% of the sample. Read against the paper, the sample's time point label means: cycle 4 day 1 (C4D1), after five to seven weeks of nivolumab. Every trial patient had relapsed following autologous stem cell transplantation, and prior brentuximab vedotin exposure was what differed among cohorts A, B and C. Using a Miltenyi CD4+ T cell isolation kit, CD4+ T cells were purified from thawed PBMCs through magnetic negative selection.

Sequencing used CD4+ T cells from blood, obtained before the fourth cycle of nivolumab. Receptors were obtained from a human donor with classical Hodgkin lymphoma.

The gene calls are TRBV16 and TRBJ1-2; D gene ambiguous. The CDR3 totals 15 residues. Per germline, CDR1 KGHSY and CDR2 FQNENV. V was pared by 11 bases and J by 8 bases, with 27 bases between. CDR3 loop: CAGSVAPDGLGGYTF. CDR3 bases: TGTGCCGGATCTGTGGCTCCTGACGGGCTTGGAGGCTACACCTTC.

The chain uses TRBV7-3 and TRBJ1-1, with a possible D match to TRBD1 (6 bases). Trimming pared 5 bases from V and 7 bases from J, leaving 11 bases between. There are 12 residues in the CDR3. CDR1 SGHTA and CDR2 FQGTGA come from the germline V gene. This CDR3 is CASSPGQLEAFF. For the CDR3, the DNA is TGTGCCAGCAGCCCAGGACAGCTTGAAGCTTTCTTT.

The genes are TRBV11-3 and TRBJ2-5, with 7 bases aligning to TRBD1. V shed 5 bases and J 5 bases; nucleotides not matched to a gene: 8. This CDR3 has 14 amino acids. CDR1 and CDR2 from the germline V gene are SGHNT and YENEEA. CDR3: CASSPPRGLETQYF. In DNA form, the CDR3 reads TGTGCCAGCAGCCCCCCGAGGGGGCTGGAGACCCAGTACTTC.

In the case of this clone: The same CDR3 can be traced to other DNA sequences in this sample. V and J are TRBV2 and TRBJ2-7; D gene uncertain. V was trimmed by 2 bases and J by 0 bases, leaving 8 bases between them. CDR3 length: 14 residues. Germline CDR1 and CDR2: SNHLY and FYNNEI. CDR3 region: CASSEHRSSYEQYF. In DNA, the CDR3 is TGTGCCAGCAGTGAACACCGTAGCTCCTACGAGCAGTACTTC. The full variable domain, completed using reference TRBV2 and TRBJ2-7, is EPEVTQTPSHQVTQMGQEVILRCVPISNHLYFYWYRQILGQKVEFLVSFYNNEISEKSEIFDDQFSVERPDGSNFTLKIRSTKLEDSAMYFCASSEHRSSYEQYFGPGTRLTVT.

The V call is TRBV19, the J call TRBJ2-3; D may be TRBD1 (7 bases). Germline assignment: CDR1 LNHDA and CDR2 SQIVND (reference sequence). V gave up 4 bases and J gave up 6 bases, with 11 bases separating them. This CDR3 contains 13 residues. CDR3 nucleotide sequence: TGTGCCAGTAGTAGGACAGGAGGGGATACGCAGTATTTT. This translates into CASSRTGGDTQYF.

The chain is built from TRBV9 and TRBJ2-7, with 9 positions matching TRBD2. Germline CDR1 and CDR2: SGDLS and YYNGEE. After removal of 0 bases from V and 0 bases from J, the junction contained 4 bases not matched to a gene. This CDR3 contains 16 residues. CDR3 coding DNA: TGTGCCAGCAGCGTAGCGCTAGCGGGGAACTCCTACGAGCAGTACTTC. It translates to CASSVALAGNSYEQYF.

The chain has TRBV7-9 and TRBJ2-7, with a weak D call TRBD2 (5 bases). The ends were cut back, 2 bases at V and 2 bases at J, with 10 bases in the middle. Germline CDR1 is SEHNR and CDR2 is FQNEAQ (reference sequence). This CDR3 has 14 residues. In nucleotides, the CDR3 is TGTGCCAGCAGCTTACTTGGGGAGACCTACGAGCAGTACTTC. Translation: CASSLLGETYEQYF. Complete variable domain (other parts from reference TRBV7-9 and TRBJ2-7): DTGVSQNPRHKITKRGQNVTFRCDPISEHNRLYWYRQTLGQGPEFLTYFQNEAQLEKSRLLSDRFSAERPKGSFSTLEIQRTEQGDSAMYLCASSLLGETYEQYFGPGTRLTVT.

The chain uses TRBV25-1 and TRBJ1-1; D call uncertain. V shed 7 bases and J shed 1 base, with 4 bases lying between them. CDR1 is MGHDK and CDR2 is SYGVNS in the germline V gene. The CDR3 covers 11 residues. CDR3 sequence reads: CASIRNTEAFF. DNA for the CDR3: TGTGCCAGCATCCGGAACACTGAAGCTTTCTTT.

This clone was seen only once. The gene calls are TRBV7-8 and TRBJ2-4; D possibly corresponds to TRBD1 (6 bases). CDR1 and CDR2 (germline): SGHVS, FQNEAQ. V was cut by 5 bases and J by 8 bases, with 22 bases left in between. CDR3 length: 16 residues. In DNA, the CDR3 is TGTGCCAGCAGCCCGATTTCGTGGGGGCCAGGGGACATTCAGTACTTC. As protein: CASSPISWGPGDIQYF.

J is TRBJ2-2 and V is TRBV25-1; D is undetermined. The germline gives CDR1 MGHDK, CDR2 SYGVNS. This CDR3 has 15 amino acids. The germline V and J ends were trimmed by 3 bases and 2 bases, with 10 bases remaining between them. As DNA, the CDR3 is TGTGCCAGCAGTGATTTCGGAGTAAACACCGGGGAGCTGTTTTTT. Protein sequence: CASSDFGVNTGELFF.

This rearrangement joins TRBV10-3 to TRBJ1-1; perhaps TRBD1 as D (5 bases). Germline V lookup: CDR1 ENHRY, CDR2 SYGVKD. The length of the CDR3 is 13 residues. Trimming removed 8 bases at V and 4 bases at J, with 14 bases between. CDR3: CAIQGVPSTEAFF. CDR3 nucleotide sequence: TGTGCCATCCAGGGAGTTCCCTCCACTGAAGCTTTCTTT.

The chain uses TRBV7-2 and TRBJ1-4; D is unresolved. V lost 5 bases and J lost 7, with 8 bases in between. CDR1 SGHTA and CDR2 FQGNSA come from the germline V gene. The length of the CDR3 is 12 residues. CDR3 sequence reads: CASSRQGEKLFF. As DNA, the CDR3 is TGTGCCAGCAGCCGTCAAGGTGAAAAACTGTTTTTT.

The J gene is TRBJ2-1, the V gene TRBV9; 10 positions agree with TRBD1. V shed 0 bases and J 6 bases; nucleotides not matched to a gene: 9. This CDR3 is 17 amino acids long. CDR1 is SGDLS, CDR2 YYNGEE, per germline. CDR3 protein: CASSVGEGGQGFNEQFF. The DNA for the CDR3 is TGTGCCAGCAGCGTAGGAGAGGGGGGACAGGGGTTCAATGAGCAGTTCTTC.

The gene calls are TRBV19 and TRBJ2-5, with TRBD2 as a possible D gene (5 bases). In germline, CDR1 is LNHDA, CDR2 SQIVND (reference sequence). Trimming stripped 1 base from V and 5 bases from J, with 5 bases between. This CDR3 region has 12 residues. The DNA for the CDR3 is TGTGCCAGTAGTATAGGAGGGGAGACCCAGTACTTC. This codes for CASSIGGETQYF.

V gene TRBV19 combines with J gene TRBJ1-1, with 8 positions matching TRBD1. Trimming took 4 bases from V and 5 from J; bases not matched to a gene: 18. CDR3 length equals 18 residues. CDR1 is LNHDA, CDR2 SQIVND, per germline (reference sequence). DNA for the CDR3: TGTGCCAGTAGTAGTATTGGGACAGGTAGGAGGACGGGTACTGAAGCTTTCTTT. Its protein is CASSSIGTGRRTGTEAFF.

This chain connects TRBV9 to TRBJ2-7; D gene ambiguous. This CDR3 contains 15 residues. In germline, CDR1 is SGDLS, CDR2 YYNGEE. V was trimmed by 3 bases and J by 0 bases, leaving 13 bases between them. The CDR3 loop reads CASSAGPTYSYEQYF. CDR3 sequence (DNA): TGTGCCAGCAGCGCAGGACCGACGTACTCCTACGAGCAGTACTTC. The entire variable domain, with the rest obtained from reference TRBV9 and TRBJ2-7, is as follows: DSGVTQTPKHLITATGQRVTLRCSPRSGDLSVYWYQQSLDQGLQFLIQYYNGEERAKGNILERFSAQQFPDLHSELNLSSLELGDSALYFCASSAGPTYSYEQYFGPGTRLTVT.

The chain employs TRBV29-1 and TRBJ1-5; D is uncertain. V was shortened by 5 bases and J by 1 base, with 15 bases between the two germline ends. CDR1 is SQVTM and CDR2 is ANQGSEA in the germline V gene. The CDR3 has 15 residues. The CDR3 DNA is TGCAGCGTTTCCGGTGGGGAAATAAGCAATCAGCCCCAGCATTTT. It specifies CSVSGGEISNQPQHF.

This rearrangement joins TRBV9 to TRBJ2-1; no definite D call. The V end was cut by 4 bases, the J end by 5 bases, with 16 bases between. In germline, CDR1 is SGDLS, CDR2 YYNGEE. The CDR3 covers 15 residues. The CDR3 region is CASSLGQSFNNEQFF. The CDR3, as DNA: TGTGCCAGCAGCCTCGGGCAGAGCTTCAACAATGAGCAGTTCTTC. The full variable domain, with the rest looked up from reference TRBV9 and TRBJ2-1, is DSGVTQTPKHLITATGQRVTLRCSPRSGDLSVYWYQQSLDQGLQFLIQYYNGEERAKGNILERFSAQQFPDLHSELNLSSLELGDSALYFCASSLGQSFNNEQFFGPGTRLTVL.

V gene TRBV29-1 combines with J gene TRBJ2-2; D is unclear. This CDR3 comprises 13 residues. Trimming shortened V by 4 bases and J by 5 bases, and 11 bases separated the two germline ends. Germline V CDR1 and CDR2: SQVTM, ANQGSEA. The CDR3 DNA sequence: TGCAGCGTTGCTCCGCGAAGGACCGGGGAGCTGTTTTTT. It yields the protein CSVAPRRTGELFF.

This clone came up once. CDR3 coding DNA: TGTGCCAGCAGTTACTCGGGTTCTGGGGCCAACGTCCTGACTTTC. As protein: CASSYSGSGANVLTF. V is TRBV6-5 and J is TRBJ2-6; D unresolved. V lost 0 bases to trimming and J lost 1 base, with 4 bases between them. CDR1 and CDR2 (germline): MNHEY, SVGAGI. The CDR3 covers 15 residues.

CDR3 sequence (DNA): TGTGCCAGCAGCGTACCGGGACCAGGGCCTTACGAGCAGTACTTC. Encoded protein: CASSVPGPGPYEQYF. The chain joins TRBV7-2 to TRBJ2-7, with D possibly called TRBD1 or TRBD2 (5 bases each). Germline lookup yields CDR1 SGHTA and CDR2 FQGNSA. The germline V and J ends were trimmed by 5 bases and 4 bases, with 18 bases remaining between them. The CDR3 sequence is 15 residues long.

The rearrangement joins TRBV18 to TRBJ1-5; no firm D call. The germline CDR1 and CDR2 sequences are KGHSH and LQKENI. V lost 6 bases, J lost 5 bases, and 11 bases lay in between. The CDR3 has 13 amino acids. In DNA, the CDR3 is TGTGCCAGCTCCCAACTAGGTGATCAGCCCCAGCATTTT. Its translation is CASSQLGDQPQHF.

The chain is built from TRBV19 and TRBJ1-5; D unclear. The germline V and J ends were trimmed by 3 bases and 1 base, with 7 bases remaining between them. The CDR3 has 14 amino acids. CDR1 is LNHDA and CDR2 is SQIVND in the germline V gene (reference sequence). CDR3 DNA: TGTGCCAGTAGTATTGCCAGCAGCAATCAGCCCCAGCATTTT. This gives the protein CASSIASSNQPQHF. The full variable domain, its missing parts supplied by reference TRBV19 and TRBJ1-5, is DGGITQSPKYLFRKEGQNVTLSCEQNLNHDAMYWYRQDPGQGLRLIYYSQIVNDFQKGDIAEGYSVSREKKESFPLTVTSAQKNPTAFYLCASSIASSNQPQHFGDGTRLSIL.

The rearrangement links TRBV4-3 to TRBJ2-3, with unresolved D. In germline, CDR1 is LGHNA, CDR2 YSLEER. The CDR3 has 15 residues. Trimming shortened V by 0 bases and J by 6 bases, and 13 bases separated the two germline ends. In nucleotides, the CDR3 is TGCGCCAGCAGCCAAGATCGGGCGGTTCGGGATACGCAGTATTTT. Amino acid sequence: CASSQDRAVRDTQYF.

The chain links TRBV7-9 to TRBJ1-6; D gene ambiguous. Trimming stripped 1 base from V and 8 bases from J, with 12 bases between. The CDR3 spans 15 residues. Germline lookup yields CDR1 SEHNR and CDR2 FQNEAQ (reference sequence). The CDR3 DNA sequence: TGTGCCAGCAGCTTAGTTGGCGGCGCCCATTCACCCCTCCACTTT. Translated, it gives CASSLVGGAHSPLHF.

This sequence joins TRBV11-2 and TRBJ2-5, with D possibly being TRBD1 (6 bases). The CDR3 spans 17 residues. Germline CDR1 SGHAT, CDR2 FQNNGV. V gave up 1 base and J gave up 3 bases, with 18 bases separating them. CDR3: CASSLGAGGQGKETQYF. The CDR3 region has the DNA TGTGCCAGCAGCTTAGGGGCCGGTGGTCAGGGGAAAGAGACCCAGTACTTC.

J is TRBJ2-7 and V is TRBV2; D gene uncertain. There are 11 residues in the CDR3. Trimming removed 0 bases at V and 7 bases at J, with 4 bases between. From germline, CDR1 is SNHLY and CDR2 FYNNEI. In DNA form, the CDR3 reads TGTGCCAGCAGTGAAGCCAGGGAGCAGTACTTC. This sequence encodes CASSEAREQYF.

This rearrangement joins TRBV7-2 to TRBJ1-3; a weak D match, TRBD1 (5 bases). Trimming cost V 5 bases and J 0 bases, with 11 bases left between them. The CDR3 is 15 residues long. Looked up from germline, CDR1 is SGHTA and CDR2 is FQGNSA. The CDR3, as DNA: TGTGCCAGCAGCCCTGGGACGGTCTCTGGAAACACCATATATTTT. It yields the protein CASSPGTVSGNTIYF. Complete variable domain (other parts from reference TRBV7-2 and TRBJ1-3): GAGVSQSPSNKVTEKGKDVELRCDPISGHTALYWYRQSLGQGLEFLIYFQGNSAPDKSGLPSDRFSAERTGGSVSTLTIQRTQQEDSAVYLCASSPGTVSGNTIYFGEGSWLTVV.

The chain carries TRBV28 and TRBJ1-3; possible D gene TRBD1, 5 bases. Trimming stripped 5 bases from V and 0 bases from J, with 14 bases between. CDR1 and CDR2 from the germline V gene are MDHEN and SYDVKM. The CDR3 sequence is 16 residues long. CDR3 in DNA: TGTGCCAGCAGTGCCCCGGGGGGGAGCTCTGGAAACACCATATATTTT. Translation: CASSAPGGSSGNTIYF.

This clone has just one count. The chain couples TRBV11-3 to TRBJ2-7; D ambiguous. Germline assignment: CDR1 SGHNT and CDR2 YENEEA. Trimming pared 5 bases from V and 10 bases from J, leaving 15 bases between. The CDR3 totals 12 residues. CDR3 in DNA: TGTGCCAGCAGCCCCGACGAGATTTTACAGTACTTC. Translated, it gives CASSPDEILQYF.

This clone was recorded only once. The chain couples TRBV29-1 to TRBJ1-2; tentatively, D is TRBD1 (6 bases). The V end was cut by 1 base, the J end by 5 bases, with 20 bases between. CDR1 SQVTM and CDR2 ANQGSEA come from the germline V gene. The CDR3 consists of 16 residues. The CDR3: CSVEGLQGELEYGYTF. CDR3 DNA sequence: TGCAGCGTTGAAGGGTTACAGGGTGAACTAGAATATGGCTACACCTTC.

The chain recombines TRBV19 with TRBJ1-4; no definite D call. Germline CDR1 reads LNHDA; CDR2 reads SQIVND (reference sequence). The V gene lost 7 bases and the J gene lost 5 bases, with 11 bases spanning the gap. The CDR3 runs to 13 residues. The CDR3 protein is CASTRRENEKLFF. In DNA form, the CDR3 reads TGTGCCAGTACGCGGCGGGAAAATGAAAAACTGTTTTTT.